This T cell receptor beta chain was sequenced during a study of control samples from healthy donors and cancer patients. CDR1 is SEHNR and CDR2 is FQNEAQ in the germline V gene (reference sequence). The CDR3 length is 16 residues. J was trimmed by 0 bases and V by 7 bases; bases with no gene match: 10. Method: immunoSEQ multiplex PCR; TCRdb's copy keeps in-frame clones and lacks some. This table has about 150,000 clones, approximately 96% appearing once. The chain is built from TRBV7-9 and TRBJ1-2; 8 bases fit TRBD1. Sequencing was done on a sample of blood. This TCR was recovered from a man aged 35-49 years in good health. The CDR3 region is CASTQGQGLSNYGYTF. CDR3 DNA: TGTGCCAGCACCCAAGGACAGGGTCTATCTAACTATGGCTACACCTTC.